This T cell receptor (beta chain) stems from a study of OX40 agonist ivuxolimab in advanced cancers. Study as a whole: The dose-escalation cohort was about 80% male, with a mean age of about 58 years, ranging roughly 23 to 90.

By frequency in the sample, this clone is medium-sized. The antigen remains unidentified. This table comes from immunoSEQ multiplex PCR, and its TCRdb copy is limited to in-frame clones, with some not included. The sample consists of about 83,000 clones, about four fifths of them appearing once. Study-level results: Clonal expansion was seen in CD4+ and CD8+ blood T cells by week 6 at 0.1 to 3.0 mg/kg. Still undetermined is the antigen specificity of the expanded peripheral T cells.

V lost 1 base and J lost 10, with 16 bases in between. The CDR3 has 14 residues. From germline, CDR1 is PRHDT and CDR2 FYEKMQ (reference sequence). The origin of this receptor is an adult with an advanced solid tumor such as melanoma, head and neck, liver or kidney cancer. The sequencing used CD4+ or CD8+ T cells sorted from blood, collected in a trial of the OX40 agonist ivuxolimab. This chain links TRBV13 with TRBJ1-1; D unclear. The CDR3 coding sequence is TGTGCCAGCAGCTTAGTTCAGTTGGGAGGTGCAGCTTTCTTT. Protein product: CASSLVQLGGAAFF.